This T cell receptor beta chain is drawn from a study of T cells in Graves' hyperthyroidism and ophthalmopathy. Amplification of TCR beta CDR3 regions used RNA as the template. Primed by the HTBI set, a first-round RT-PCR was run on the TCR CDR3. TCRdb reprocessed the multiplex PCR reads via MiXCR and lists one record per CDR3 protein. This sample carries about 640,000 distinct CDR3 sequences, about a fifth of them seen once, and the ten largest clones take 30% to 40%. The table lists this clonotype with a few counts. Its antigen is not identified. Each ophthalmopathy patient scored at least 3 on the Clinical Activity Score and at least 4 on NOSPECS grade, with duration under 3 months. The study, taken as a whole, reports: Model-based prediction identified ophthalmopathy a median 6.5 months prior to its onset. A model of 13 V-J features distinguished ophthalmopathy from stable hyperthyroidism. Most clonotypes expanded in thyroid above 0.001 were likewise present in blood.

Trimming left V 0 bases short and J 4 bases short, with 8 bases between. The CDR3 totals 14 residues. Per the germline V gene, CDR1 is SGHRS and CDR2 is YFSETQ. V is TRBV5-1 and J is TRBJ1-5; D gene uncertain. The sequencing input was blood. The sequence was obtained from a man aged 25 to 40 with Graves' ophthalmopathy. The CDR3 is CASSLGPENQPQHF. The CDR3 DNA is TGCGCCAGCAGCTTGGGCCCTGAGAATCAGCCCCAGCATTTT.